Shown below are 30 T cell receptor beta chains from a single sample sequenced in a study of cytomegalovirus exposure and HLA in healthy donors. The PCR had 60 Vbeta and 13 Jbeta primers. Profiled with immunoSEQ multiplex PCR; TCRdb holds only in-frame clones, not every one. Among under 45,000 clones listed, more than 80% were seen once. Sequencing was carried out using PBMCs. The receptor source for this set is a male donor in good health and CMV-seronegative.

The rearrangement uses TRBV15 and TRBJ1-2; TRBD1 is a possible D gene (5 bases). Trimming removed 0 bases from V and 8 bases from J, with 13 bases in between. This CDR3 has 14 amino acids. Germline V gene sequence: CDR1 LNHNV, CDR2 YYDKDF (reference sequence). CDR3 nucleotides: TGTGCCACCAGCAGAGAAGGACGCAGGGCCGGCTACACCTTC. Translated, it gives CATSREGRRAGYTF.

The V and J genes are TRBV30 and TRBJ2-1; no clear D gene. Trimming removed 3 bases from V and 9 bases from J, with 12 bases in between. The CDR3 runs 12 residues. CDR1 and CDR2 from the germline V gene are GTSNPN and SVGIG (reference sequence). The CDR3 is CAWRPSPGEQFF. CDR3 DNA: TGTGCCTGGAGGCCCTCCCCCGGTGAGCAGTTCTTC.

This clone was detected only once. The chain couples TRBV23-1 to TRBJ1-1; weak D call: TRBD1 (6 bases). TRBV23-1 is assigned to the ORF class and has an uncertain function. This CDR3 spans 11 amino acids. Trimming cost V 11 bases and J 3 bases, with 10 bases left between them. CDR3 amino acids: CALWTDTEAFF. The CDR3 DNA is TGCGCCCTATGGACAGACACTGAAGCTTTCTTT.

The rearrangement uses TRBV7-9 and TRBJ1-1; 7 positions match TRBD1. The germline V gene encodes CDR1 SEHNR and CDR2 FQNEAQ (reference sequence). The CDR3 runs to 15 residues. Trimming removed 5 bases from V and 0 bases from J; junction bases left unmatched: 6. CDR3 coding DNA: TGTGCCAGCAGCCACTTCGACAGGGTGAACACTGAAGCTTTCTTT. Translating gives CASSHFDRVNTEAFF.

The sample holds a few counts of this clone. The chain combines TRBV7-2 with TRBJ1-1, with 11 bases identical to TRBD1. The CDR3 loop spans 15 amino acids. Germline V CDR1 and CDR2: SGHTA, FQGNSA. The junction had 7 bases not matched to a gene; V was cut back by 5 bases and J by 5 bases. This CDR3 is CASSLRTGGPTEAFF. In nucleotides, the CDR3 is TGTGCCAGCAGCCTCCGGACAGGGGGCCCGACTGAAGCTTTCTTT.

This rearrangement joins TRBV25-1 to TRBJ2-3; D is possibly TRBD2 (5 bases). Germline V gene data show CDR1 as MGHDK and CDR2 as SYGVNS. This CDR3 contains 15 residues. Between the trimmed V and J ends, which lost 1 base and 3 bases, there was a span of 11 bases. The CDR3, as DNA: TGTGCCAGCAGTGAATCTGGAGGTGTGACAGATACGCAGTATTTT. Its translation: CASSESGGVTDTQYF.

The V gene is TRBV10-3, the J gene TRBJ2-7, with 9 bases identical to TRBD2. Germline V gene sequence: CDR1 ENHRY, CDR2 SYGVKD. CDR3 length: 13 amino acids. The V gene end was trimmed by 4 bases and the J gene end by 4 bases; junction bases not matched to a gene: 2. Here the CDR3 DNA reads TGTGCCATCAGTGGCGGGAGGGCATACGAGCAGTACTTC. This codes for CAISGGRAYEQYF.

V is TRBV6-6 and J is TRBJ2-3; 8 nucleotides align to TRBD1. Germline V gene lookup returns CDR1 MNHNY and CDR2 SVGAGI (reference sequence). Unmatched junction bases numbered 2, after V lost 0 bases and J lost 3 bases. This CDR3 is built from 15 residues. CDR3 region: CASSYSTGATDTQYF. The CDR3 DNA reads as TGTGCCAGCAGTTACTCGACAGGGGCGACAGATACGCAGTATTTT.

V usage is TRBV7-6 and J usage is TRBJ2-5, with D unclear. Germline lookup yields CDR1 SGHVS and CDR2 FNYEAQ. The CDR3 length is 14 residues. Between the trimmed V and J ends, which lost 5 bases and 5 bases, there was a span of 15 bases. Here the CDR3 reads CASSQLRGSETQYF. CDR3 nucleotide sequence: TGTGCCAGCAGCCAATTAAGAGGTTCTGAGACCCAGTACTTC.

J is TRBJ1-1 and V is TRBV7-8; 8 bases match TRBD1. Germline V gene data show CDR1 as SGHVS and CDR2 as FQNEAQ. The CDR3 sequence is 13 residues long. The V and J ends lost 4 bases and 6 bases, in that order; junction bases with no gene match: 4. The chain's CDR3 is CASSYQGAAEAFF. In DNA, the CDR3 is TGTGCCAGCAGCTACCAGGGGGCGGCTGAAGCTTTCTTT.

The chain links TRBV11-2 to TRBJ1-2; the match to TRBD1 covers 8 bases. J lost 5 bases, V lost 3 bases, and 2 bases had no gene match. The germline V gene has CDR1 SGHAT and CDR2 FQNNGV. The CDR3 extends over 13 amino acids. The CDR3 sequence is CASSFQGAYGYTF. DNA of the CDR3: TGTGCCAGCAGCTTTCAGGGGGCGTATGGCTACACCTTC.

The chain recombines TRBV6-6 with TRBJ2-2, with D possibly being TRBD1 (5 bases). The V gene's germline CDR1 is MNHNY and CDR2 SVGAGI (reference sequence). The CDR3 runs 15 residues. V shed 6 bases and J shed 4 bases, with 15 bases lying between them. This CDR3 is CASSPGPVRTGELFF. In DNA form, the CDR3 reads TGTGCCAGCAGCCCAGGGCCCGTTCGCACCGGGGAGCTGTTTTTT.

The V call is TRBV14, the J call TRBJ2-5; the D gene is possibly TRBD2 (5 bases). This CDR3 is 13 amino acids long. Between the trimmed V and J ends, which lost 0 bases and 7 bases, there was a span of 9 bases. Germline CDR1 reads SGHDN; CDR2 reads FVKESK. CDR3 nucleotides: TGTGCCAGCAGCCAAGAGACTAAGGTGACCCAGTACTTC. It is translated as CASSQETKVTQYF.

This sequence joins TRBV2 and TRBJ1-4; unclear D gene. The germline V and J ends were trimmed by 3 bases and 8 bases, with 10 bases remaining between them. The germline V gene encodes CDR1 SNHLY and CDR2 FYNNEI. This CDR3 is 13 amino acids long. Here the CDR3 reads CASSEVLREKLFF. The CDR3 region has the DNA TGTGCCAGCAGTGAGGTCCTGAGGGAAAAACTGTTTTTT.

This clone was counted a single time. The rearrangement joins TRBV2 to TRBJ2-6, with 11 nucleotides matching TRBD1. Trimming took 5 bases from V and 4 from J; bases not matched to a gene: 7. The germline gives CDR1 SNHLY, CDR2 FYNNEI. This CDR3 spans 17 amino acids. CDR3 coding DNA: TGTGCCAGCAGTCGGACAGGGGGCGAATCAGGGGCCAACGTCCTGACTTTC. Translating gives CASSRTGGESGANVLTF.

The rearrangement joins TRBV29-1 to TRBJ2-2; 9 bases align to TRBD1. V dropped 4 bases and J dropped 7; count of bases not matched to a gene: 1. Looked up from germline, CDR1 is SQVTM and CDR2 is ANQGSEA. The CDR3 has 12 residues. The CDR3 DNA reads TGCAGCGTTGGGGACAGGGTCGGGGAGCTGTTTTTT. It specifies CSVGDRVGELFF.

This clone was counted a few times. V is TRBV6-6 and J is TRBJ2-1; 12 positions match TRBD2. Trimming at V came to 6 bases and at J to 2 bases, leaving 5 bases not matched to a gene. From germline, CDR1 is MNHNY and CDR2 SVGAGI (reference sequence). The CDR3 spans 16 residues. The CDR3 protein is CASRGTSGFPYNEQFF. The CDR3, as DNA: TGTGCCAGCAGAGGGACTAGCGGGTTCCCCTACAATGAGCAGTTCTTC.

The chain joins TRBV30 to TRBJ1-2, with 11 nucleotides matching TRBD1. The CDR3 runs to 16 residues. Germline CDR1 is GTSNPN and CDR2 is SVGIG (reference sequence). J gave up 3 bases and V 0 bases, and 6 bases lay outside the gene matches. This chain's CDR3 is CAWSVLRTGGDYGYTF. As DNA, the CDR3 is TGTGCCTGGAGTGTACTAAGGACAGGGGGCGACTATGGCTACACCTTC.

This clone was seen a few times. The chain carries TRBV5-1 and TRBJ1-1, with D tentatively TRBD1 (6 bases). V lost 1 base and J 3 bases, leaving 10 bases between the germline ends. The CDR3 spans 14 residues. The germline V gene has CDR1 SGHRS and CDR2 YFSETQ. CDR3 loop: CASSLTGFDTEAFF. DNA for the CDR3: TGCGCCAGCAGCTTGACAGGGTTTGACACTGAAGCTTTCTTT.

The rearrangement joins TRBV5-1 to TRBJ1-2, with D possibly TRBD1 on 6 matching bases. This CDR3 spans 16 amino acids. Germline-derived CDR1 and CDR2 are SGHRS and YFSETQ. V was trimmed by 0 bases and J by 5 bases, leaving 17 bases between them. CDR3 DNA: TGCGCCAGCAGCTTGGACAGGGTGCCGGAGCTTTATGGCTACACCTTC. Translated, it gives CASSLDRVPELYGYTF.

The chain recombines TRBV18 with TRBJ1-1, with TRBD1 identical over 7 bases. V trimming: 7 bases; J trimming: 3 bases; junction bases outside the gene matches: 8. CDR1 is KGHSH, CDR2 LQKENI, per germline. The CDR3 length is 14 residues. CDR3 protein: CASLPDRLDTEAFF. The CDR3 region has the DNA TGTGCCAGCTTGCCGGACAGGCTGGACACTGAAGCTTTCTTT. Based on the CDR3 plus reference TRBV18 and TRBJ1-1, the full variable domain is NAGVMQNPRHLVRRRGQEARLRCSPMKGHSHVYWYRQLPEEGLKFMVYLQKENIIDESGMPKERFSAEFPKEGPSILRIQQVVRGDSAAYFCASLPDRLDTEAFFGQGTRLTVV.

The DNA of the CDR3 is TGCGCCAGCAGCCAAGATTGGGGACAGGGGGCTGAAAAACTGTTTTTT. This sequence encodes CASSQDWGQGAEKLFF. The chain couples TRBV4-3 to TRBJ1-4, with 12 positions matching TRBD1. The CDR3 has 16 amino acids. The V gene end was trimmed by 0 bases and the J gene end by 7 bases; junction bases not matched to a gene: 3. CDR1 and CDR2 from the germline V gene are LGHNA and YSLEER.

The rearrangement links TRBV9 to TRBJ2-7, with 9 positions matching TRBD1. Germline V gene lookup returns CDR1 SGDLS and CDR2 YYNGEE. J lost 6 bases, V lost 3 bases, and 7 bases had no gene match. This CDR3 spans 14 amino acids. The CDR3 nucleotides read TGTGCCAGCAGCGCGGGACAGGGATCGCGCGAGCAGTACTTC. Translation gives CASSAGQGSREQYF.

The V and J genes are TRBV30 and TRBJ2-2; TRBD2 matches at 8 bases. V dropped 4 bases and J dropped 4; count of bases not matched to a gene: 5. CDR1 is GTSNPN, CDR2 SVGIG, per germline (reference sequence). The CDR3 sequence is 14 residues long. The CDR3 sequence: CAWTRLASTGELFF. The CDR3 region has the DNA TGTGCCTGGACTAGACTAGCGAGCACCGGGGAGCTGTTTTTT.

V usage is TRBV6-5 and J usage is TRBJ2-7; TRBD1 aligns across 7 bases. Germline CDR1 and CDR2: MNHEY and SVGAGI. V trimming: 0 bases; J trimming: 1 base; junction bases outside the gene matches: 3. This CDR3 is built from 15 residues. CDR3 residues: CASSYSGTESYEQYF. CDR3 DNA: TGTGCCAGCAGTTACTCTGGGACAGAGTCCTACGAGCAGTACTTC.

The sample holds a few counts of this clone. The CDR3 is CASSIVGSLNEKLFF. In nucleotides, the CDR3 is TGTGCCAGTAGTATAGTGGGCAGCCTGAATGAAAAACTGTTTTTT. The chain couples TRBV19 to TRBJ1-4; no clear D gene. This CDR3 contains 15 residues. V dropped 1 base and J dropped 5 bases, with 11 bases sitting between them. Germline V gene lookup returns CDR1 LNHDA and CDR2 SQIVND (reference sequence). Filled out from reference TRBV19 and TRBJ1-4, the complete variable domain reads DGGITQSPKYLFRKEGQNVTLSCEQNLNHDAMYWYRQDPGQGLRLIYYSQIVNDFQKGDIAEGYSVSREKKESFPLTVTSAQKNPTAFYLCASSIVGSLNEKLFFGSGTQLSVL.

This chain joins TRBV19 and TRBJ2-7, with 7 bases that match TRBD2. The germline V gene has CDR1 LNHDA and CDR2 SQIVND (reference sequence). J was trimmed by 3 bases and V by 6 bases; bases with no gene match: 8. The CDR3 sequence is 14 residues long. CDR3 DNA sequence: TGTGCCAGTAGCTTCGGACTAGTAGACTACGAGCAGTACTTC. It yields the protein CASSFGLVDYEQYF.

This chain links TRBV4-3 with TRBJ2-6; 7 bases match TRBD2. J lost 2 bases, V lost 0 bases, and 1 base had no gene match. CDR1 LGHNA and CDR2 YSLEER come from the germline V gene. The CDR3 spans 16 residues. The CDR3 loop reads CASSQESGTGANVLTF. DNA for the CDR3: TGCGCCAGCAGCCAAGAGAGCGGGACTGGGGCCAACGTCCTGACTTTC.

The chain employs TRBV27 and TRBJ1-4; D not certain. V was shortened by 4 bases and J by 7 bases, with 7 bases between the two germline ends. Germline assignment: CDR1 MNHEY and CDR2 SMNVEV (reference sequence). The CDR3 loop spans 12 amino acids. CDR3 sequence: CASSSPSEKLFF. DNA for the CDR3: TGTGCCAGCAGTTCCCCCAGTGAAAAACTGTTTTTT.

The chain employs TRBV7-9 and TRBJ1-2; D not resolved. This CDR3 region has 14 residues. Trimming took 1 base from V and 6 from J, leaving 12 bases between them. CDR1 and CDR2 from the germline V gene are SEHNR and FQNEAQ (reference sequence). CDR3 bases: TGTGCCAGCAGCTTAGTGCTAGGGAGGGATGGCTACACCTTC. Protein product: CASSLVLGRDGYTF.